This TCR beta chain was retrieved from a study of T cell repertoires in cytomegalovirus infection. Study conclusions and caveats: There were HLA-C-restricted CMV-specific TCR beta clonotypes dominating the ex vivo response.

A few counts support this clonotype. The target antigen is unknown. V shed 0 bases, J shed 7 bases, and the junction held 6 bases outside the gene matches. Germline V gene data show CDR1 as SGHNT and CDR2 as YYREEE (reference sequence). The CDR3 is 14 amino acids. Each CDR3 protein gets one entry after TCRdb re-called the reads with MiXCR. This sample has approximately 1,000,000 distinct CDR3 sequences, with roughly 31% found just once. The TCR originated in a human donor in good health (CMV status not recorded). Some clones in this sample may be carry-over from other donors' samples. This material consisted of cultured CD8+ T cells from PBMCs, taken from culture after CMV antigen stimulation. V is TRBV5-4 and J is TRBJ2-5; 7 bases agree with TRBD2. The CDR3 bases are TGTGCCAGCAGCTTGGGTCAGTGGGAGGGGACCCAGTACTTC. Translating gives CASSLGQWEGTQYF.